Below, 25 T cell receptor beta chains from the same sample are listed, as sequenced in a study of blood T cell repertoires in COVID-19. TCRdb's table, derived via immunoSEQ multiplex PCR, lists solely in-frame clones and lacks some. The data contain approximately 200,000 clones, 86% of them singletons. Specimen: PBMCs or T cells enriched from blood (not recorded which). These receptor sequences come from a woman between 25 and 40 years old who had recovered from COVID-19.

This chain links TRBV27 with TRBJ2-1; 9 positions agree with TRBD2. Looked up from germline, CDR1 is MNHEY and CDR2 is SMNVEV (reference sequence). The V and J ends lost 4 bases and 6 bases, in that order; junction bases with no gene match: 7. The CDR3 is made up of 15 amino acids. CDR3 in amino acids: CASSSNSGSRNEQFF. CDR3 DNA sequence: TGTGCCAGCAGTTCCAATAGCGGGAGTCGCAATGAGCAGTTCTTC.

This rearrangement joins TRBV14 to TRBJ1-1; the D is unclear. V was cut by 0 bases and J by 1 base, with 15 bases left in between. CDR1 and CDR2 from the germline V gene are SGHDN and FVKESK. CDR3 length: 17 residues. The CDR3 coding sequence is TGTGCCAGCAGCCAAGAATACGGGTACTCATCGAACACTGAAGCTTTCTTT. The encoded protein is CASSQEYGYSSNTEAFF.

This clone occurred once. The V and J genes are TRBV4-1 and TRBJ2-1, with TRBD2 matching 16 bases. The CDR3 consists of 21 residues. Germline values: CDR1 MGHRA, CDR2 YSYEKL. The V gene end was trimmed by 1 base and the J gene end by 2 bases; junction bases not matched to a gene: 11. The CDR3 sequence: CASSQGATGLAGGKPYNEQFF. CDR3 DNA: TGCGCCAGCAGCCAAGGGGCGACGGGACTAGCGGGAGGGAAACCCTACAATGAGCAGTTCTTC.

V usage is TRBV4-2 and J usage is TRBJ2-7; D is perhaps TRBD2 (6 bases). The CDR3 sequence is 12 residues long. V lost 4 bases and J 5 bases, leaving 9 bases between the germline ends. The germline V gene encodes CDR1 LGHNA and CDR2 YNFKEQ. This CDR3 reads CASSPGVDEQYF. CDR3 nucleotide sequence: TGTGCCAGCAGCCCGGGGGTTGACGAGCAGTACTTC.

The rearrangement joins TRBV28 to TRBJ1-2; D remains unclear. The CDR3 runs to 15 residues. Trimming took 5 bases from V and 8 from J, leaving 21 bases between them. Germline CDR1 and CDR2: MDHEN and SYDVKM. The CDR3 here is CASSPGMEGQQGYTF. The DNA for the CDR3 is TGTGCCAGCAGTCCGGGCATGGAGGGTCAACAGGGCTACACCTTC.

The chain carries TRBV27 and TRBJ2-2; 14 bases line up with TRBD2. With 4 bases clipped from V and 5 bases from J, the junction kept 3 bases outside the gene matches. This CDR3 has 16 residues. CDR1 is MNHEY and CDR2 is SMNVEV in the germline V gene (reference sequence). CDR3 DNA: TGTGCCAGCAGTTCCGGGACTAGCGGGAGAACCGGGGAGCTGTTTTTT. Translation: CASSSGTSGRTGELFF.

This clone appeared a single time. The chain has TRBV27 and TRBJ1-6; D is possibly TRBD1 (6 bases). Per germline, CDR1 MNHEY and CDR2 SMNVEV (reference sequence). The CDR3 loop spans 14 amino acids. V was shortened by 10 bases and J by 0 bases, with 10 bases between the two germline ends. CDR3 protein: CATRTDSYNSPLHF. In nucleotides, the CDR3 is TGTGCCACCCGGACAGACTCCTATAATTCACCCCTCCACTTT.

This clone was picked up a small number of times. For the CDR3, the DNA is TGTGCCAGCCACGTCGGTGTGAATAGCAATCAGCCCCAGCATTTT. Protein product: CASHVGVNSNQPQHF. The V and J genes are TRBV28 and TRBJ1-5; no firm D call. Germline CDR1 is MDHEN and CDR2 is SYDVKM. This CDR3 comprises 15 residues. The V end was cut by 8 bases, the J end by 0 bases, with 14 bases between.

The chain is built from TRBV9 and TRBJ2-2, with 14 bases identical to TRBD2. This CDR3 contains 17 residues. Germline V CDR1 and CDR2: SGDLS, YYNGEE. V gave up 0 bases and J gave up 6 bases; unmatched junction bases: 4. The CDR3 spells CASSVETSGRAAGELFF. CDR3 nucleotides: TGTGCCAGCAGCGTAGAGACTAGCGGGAGGGCCGCCGGGGAGCTGTTTTTT.

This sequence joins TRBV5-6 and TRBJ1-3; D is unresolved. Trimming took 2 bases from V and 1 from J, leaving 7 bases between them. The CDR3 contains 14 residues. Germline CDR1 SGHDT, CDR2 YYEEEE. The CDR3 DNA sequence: TGTGCCAGCAGCTTTCCGGGGTCTGGAAACACCATATATTTT. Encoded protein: CASSFPGSGNTIYF.

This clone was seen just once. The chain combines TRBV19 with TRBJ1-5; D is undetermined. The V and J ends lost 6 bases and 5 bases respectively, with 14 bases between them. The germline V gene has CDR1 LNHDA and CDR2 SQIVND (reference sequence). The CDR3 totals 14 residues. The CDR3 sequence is CASSVRVLDQPQHF. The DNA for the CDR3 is TGTGCCAGTAGCGTGAGAGTGTTGGATCAGCCCCAGCATTTT. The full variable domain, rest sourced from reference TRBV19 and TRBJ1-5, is DGGITQSPKYLFRKEGQNVTLSCEQNLNHDAMYWYRQDPGQGLRLIYYSQIVNDFQKGDIAEGYSVSREKKESFPLTVTSAQKNPTAFYLCASSVRVLDQPQHFGDGTRLSIL.

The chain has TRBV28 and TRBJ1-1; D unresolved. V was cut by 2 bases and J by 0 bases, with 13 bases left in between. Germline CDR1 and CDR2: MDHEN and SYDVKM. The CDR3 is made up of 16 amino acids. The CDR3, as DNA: TGTGCCAGCAGTTTAATTTCGCGGCAGTTGAACACTGAAGCTTTCTTT. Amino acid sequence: CASSLISRQLNTEAFF.

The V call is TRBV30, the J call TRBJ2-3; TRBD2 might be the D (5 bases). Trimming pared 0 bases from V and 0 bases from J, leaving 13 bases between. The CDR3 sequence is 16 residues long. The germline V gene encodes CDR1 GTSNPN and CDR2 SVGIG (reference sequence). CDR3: CAWSVRVARSTDTQYF. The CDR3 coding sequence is TGTGCCTGGAGTGTACGAGTAGCGCGAAGCACAGATACGCAGTATTTT.

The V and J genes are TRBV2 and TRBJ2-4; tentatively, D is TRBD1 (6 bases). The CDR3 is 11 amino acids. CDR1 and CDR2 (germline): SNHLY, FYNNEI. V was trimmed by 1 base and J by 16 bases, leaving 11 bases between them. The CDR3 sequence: CASSEEGTCYF. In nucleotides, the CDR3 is TGTGCCAGCAGTGAAGAAGGGACATGTTACTTC.

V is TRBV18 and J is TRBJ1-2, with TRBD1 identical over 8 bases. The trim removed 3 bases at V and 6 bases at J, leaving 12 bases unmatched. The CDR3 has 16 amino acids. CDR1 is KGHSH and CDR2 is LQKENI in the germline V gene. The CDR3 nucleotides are TGTGCCAGCTCACCGAGCCAAAACAGGGGGGGCGATGGCTACACCTTC. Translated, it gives CASSPSQNRGGDGYTF.

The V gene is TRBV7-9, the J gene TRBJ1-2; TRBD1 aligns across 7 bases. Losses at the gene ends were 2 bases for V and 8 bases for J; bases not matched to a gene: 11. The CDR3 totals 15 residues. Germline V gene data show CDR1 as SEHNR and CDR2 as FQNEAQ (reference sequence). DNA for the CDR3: TGTGCCAGCAGCTTAACACAGGGGCCTCCTGGAGGCTACACCTTC. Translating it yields CASSLTQGPPGGYTF.

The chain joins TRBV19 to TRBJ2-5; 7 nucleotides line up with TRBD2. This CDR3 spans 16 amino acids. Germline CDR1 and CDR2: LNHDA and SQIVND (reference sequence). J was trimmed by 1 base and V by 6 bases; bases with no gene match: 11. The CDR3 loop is CASRSAREGAQETQYF. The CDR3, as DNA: TGTGCCAGTAGATCGGCCAGGGAGGGAGCCCAAGAGACCCAGTACTTC.

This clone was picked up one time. CDR3 sequence (DNA): TGTGCCAGCAGCTTAGAGTCAGGGTATAGCAATCAGCCCCAGCATTTT. It encodes CASSLESGYSNQPQHF. The chain employs TRBV7-9 and TRBJ1-5; D might be TRBD1 (5 bases). V was shortened by 1 base and J by 0 bases, with 10 bases between the two germline ends. The CDR3 runs to 16 residues. CDR1 and CDR2 (germline): SEHNR, FQNEAQ (reference sequence).

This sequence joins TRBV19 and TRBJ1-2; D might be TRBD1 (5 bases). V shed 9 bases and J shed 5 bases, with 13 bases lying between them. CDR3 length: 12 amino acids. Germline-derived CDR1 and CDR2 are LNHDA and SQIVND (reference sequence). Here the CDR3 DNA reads TGTGCCAGCGCCTACAGGTCGTATGGCTACACCTTC. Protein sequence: CASAYRSYGYTF.

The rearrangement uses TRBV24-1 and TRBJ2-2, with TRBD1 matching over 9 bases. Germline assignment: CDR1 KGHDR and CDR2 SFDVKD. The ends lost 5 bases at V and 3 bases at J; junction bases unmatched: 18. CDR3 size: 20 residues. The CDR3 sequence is CATSGAGTGKTRGDTGELFF. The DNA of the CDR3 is TGTGCCACCAGTGGTGCCGGGACAGGGAAAACAAGAGGGGACACCGGGGAGCTGTTTTTT.

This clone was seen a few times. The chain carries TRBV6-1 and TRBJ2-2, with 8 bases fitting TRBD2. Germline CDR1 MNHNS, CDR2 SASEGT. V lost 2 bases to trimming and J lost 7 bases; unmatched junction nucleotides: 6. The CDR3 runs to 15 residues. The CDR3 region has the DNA TGTGCCAGCAGTGAAATATCAGCGGGAGTCGGGGAGCTGTTTTTT. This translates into CASSEISAGVGELFF.

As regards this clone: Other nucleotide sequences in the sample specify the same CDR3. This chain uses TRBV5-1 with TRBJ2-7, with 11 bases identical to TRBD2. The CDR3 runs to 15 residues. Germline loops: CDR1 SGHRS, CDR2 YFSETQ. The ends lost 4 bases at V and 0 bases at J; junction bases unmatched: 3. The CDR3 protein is CASSLAGGSSYEQYF. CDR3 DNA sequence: TGCGCCAGCAGCCTAGCGGGAGGATCCTCCTACGAGCAGTACTTC.

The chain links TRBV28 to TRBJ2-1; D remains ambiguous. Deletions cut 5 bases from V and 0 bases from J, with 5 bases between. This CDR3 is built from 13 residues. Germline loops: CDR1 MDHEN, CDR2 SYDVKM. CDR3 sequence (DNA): TGTGCCAGCAGTCTAGACTCCTACAATGAGCAGTTCTTC. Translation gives CASSLDSYNEQFF. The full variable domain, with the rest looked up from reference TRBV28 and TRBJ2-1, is DVKVTQSSRYLVKRTGEKVFLECVQDMDHENMFWYRQDPGLGLRLIYFSYDVKMKEKGDIPEGYSVSREKKERFSLILESASTNQTSMYLCASSLDSYNEQFFGPGTRLTVL.

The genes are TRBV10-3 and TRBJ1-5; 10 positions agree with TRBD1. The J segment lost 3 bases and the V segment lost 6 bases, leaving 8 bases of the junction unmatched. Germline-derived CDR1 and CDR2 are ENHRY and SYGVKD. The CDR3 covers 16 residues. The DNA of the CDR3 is TGTGCCATCAGCGGGACAGGGGTAGGTGACAATCAGCCCCAGCATTTT. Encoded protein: CAISGTGVGDNQPQHF.

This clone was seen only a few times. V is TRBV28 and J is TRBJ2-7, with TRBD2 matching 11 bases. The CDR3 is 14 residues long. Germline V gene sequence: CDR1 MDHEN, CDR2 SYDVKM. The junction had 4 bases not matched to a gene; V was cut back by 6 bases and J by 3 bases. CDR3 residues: CASRLAGVLYEQYF. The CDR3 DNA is TGTGCCAGCAGACTAGCGGGAGTCCTCTACGAGCAGTACTTC.